Included here is one TCR beta chain sequence, with context. This sample is part of a study of OX40 agonist ivuxolimab in advanced cancers. TCRdb keeps only in-frame clones here, not all; method: immunoSEQ multiplex PCR. Found here are more than 80,000 clones, 90% of them singletons; the top ten hold roughly 0.5%. Trimming at V came to 6 bases and at J to 0 bases, leaving 7 bases not matched to a gene. There are 14 residues in the CDR3. Germline CDR1 and CDR2: GTSNPN and SVGIG (reference sequence). The rearrangement links TRBV30 to TRBJ2-7, with 8 positions matching TRBD1. The sequence derives from an adult with an advanced solid tumor such as melanoma, head and neck, liver or kidney cancer. The starting material was CD4+ or CD8+ T cells sorted from blood, obtained in a trial of the OX40 agonist ivuxolimab. CDR3 nucleotide sequence: TGTGCCTGTACCCCAGGGGGCAGCTCCTACGAGCAGTACTTC. Its protein is CACTPGGSSYEQYF.